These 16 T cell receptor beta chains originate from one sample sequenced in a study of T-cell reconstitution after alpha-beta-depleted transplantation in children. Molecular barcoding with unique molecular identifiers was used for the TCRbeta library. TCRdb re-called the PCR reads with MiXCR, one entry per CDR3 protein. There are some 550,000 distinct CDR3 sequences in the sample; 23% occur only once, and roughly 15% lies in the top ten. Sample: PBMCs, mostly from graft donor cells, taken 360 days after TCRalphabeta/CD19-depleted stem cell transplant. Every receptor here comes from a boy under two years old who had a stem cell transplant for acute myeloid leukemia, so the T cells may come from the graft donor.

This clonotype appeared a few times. CDR3 region: CASQPRDTAYNEQFF. The CDR3 nucleotides read TGTGCCAGCCAACCCCGGGACACCGCCTACAATGAGCAGTTCTTC. This chain joins TRBV6-1 and TRBJ2-1; tentative D call: TRBD1 (6 bases). This CDR3 spans 15 amino acids. Germline values: CDR1 MNHNS, CDR2 SASEGT. Deletions cut 8 bases from V and 2 bases from J, with 16 bases between.

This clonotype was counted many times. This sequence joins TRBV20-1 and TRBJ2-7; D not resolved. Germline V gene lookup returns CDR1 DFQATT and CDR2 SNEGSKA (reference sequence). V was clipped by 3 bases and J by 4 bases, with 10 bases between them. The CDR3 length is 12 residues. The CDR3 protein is CSARFVGYEQYV. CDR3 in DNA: TGCAGTGCTAGGTTTGTGGGTTACGAGCAGTACGTC.

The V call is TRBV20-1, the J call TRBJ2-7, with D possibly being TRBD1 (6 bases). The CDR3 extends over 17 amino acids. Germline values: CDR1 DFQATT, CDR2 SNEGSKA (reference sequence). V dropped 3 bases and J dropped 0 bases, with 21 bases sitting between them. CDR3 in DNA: TGCAGTGCTAGGAAAAAAGGGGGACATTCGCTCTCCTACGAGCAGTACTTC. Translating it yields CSARKKGGHSLSYEQYF.

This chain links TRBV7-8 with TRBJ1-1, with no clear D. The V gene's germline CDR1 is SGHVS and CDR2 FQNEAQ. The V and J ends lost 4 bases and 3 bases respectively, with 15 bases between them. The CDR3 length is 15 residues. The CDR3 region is CASSSYLDKDTEAFF. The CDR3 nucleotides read TGTGCCAGCAGCTCTTACCTCGACAAAGACACTGAAGCTTTCTTT.

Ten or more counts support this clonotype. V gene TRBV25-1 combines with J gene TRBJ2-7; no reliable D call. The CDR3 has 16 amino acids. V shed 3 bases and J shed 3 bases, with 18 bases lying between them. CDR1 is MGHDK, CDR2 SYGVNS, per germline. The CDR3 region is CASSEATPLAHYEQYV. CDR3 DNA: TGTGCCAGCAGTGAGGCGACTCCGCTGGCACACTACGAGCAGTACGTC.

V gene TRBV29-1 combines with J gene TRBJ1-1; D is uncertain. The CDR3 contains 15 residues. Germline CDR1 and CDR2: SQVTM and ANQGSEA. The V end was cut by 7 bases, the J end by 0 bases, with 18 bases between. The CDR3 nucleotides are TGCAGCGGGTCTAGTGGTCCTCCTATGAACACTGAAGCTTTCTTT. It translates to CSGSSGPPMNTEAFF.

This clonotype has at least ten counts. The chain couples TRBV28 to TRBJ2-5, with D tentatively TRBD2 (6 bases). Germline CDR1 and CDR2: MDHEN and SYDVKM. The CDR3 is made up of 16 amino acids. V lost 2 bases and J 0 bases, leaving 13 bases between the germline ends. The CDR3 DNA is TGTGCCAGCAGTTTACTGGCGGGACCTTACCAAGAGACCCAGTACTTC. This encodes CASSLLAGPYQETQYF.

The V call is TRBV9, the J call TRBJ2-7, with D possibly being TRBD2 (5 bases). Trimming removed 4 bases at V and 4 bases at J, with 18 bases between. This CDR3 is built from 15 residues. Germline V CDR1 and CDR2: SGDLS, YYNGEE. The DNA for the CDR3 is TGTGCCAGCAGCCCCTCCGGCGAGAGGGTGTACGAGCAGTACTTC. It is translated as CASSPSGERVYEQYF.

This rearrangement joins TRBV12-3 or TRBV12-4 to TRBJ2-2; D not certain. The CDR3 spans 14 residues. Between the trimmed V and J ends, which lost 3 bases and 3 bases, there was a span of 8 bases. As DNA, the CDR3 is TGTGCCAGCAGTTTTACGCGCTACACCGGGGAGCTGTTTTTT. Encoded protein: CASSFTRYTGELFF.

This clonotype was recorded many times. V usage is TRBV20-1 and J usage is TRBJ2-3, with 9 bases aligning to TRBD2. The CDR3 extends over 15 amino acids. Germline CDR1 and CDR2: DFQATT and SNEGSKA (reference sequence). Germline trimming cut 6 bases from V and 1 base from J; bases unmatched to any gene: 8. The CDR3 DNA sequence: TGCAGTGCCCCGCCAGCGGGGGGCCGCACAGATACGCAGTATTTT. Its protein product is CSAPPAGGRTDTQYF.

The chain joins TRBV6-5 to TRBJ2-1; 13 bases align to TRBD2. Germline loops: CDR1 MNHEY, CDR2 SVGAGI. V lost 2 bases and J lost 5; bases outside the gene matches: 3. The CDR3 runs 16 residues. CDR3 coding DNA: TGTGCCAGCAGTTACACGGGACTAGCGGGGAACAATGAGCAGTTCTTC. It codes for CASSYTGLAGNNEQFF.

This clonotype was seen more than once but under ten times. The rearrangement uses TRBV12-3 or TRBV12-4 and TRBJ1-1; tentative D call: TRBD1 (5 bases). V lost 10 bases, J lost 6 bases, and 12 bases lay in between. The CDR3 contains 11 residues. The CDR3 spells CATHSGAEAFF. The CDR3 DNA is TGTGCCACCCACTCGGGGGCTGAAGCTTTCTTT.

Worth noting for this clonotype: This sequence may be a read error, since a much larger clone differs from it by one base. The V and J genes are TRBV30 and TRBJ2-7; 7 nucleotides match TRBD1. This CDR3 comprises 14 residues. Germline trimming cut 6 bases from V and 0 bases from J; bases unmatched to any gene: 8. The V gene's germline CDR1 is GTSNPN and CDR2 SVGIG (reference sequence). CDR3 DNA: TGTGCCTGCGGTTTATGGGACAGCTCCTACGAGCAGTACTTC. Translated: CACGLWDSSYEQYF.

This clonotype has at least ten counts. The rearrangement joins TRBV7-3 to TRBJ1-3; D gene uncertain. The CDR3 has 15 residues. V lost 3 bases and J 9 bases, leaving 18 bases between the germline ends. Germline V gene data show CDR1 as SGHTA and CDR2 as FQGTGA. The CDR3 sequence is CASSLRFLVRCTIYF. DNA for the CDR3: TGTGCCAGCAGCTTGAGGTTTCTTGTCCGGTGCACCATATATTTT.

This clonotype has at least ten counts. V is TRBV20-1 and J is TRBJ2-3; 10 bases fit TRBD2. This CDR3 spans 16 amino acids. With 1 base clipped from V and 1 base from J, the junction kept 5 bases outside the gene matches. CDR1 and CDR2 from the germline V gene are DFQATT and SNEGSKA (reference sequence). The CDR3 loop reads CSARGGLAGGTDTQYF. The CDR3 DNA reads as TGCAGTGCTAGAGGAGGCCTAGCGGGGGGCACAGATACGCAGTATTTT.

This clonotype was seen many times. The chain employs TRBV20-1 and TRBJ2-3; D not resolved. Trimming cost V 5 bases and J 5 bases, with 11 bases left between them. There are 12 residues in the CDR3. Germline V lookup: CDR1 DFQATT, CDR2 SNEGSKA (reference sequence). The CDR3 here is CSAGNLGDTQYF. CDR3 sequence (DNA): TGCAGTGCTGGGAACCTTGGAGATACGCAGTATTTT.